The clone carrying this TCR beta chain was counted a few times. The antigen is not known. In germline, CDR1 is SGHRS, CDR2 YFSETQ. Deletions cut 0 bases from V and 5 bases from J, with 6 bases between. This CDR3 has 12 residues. This sample was taken from a study of human T cells and chemical hapten exposure. Study at large: Small discrepancies in pooled library volume mainly accounted for the varying TCR yields per sample. Study results and caveats: No change in TCRs above 1 in 1000 frequency was produced by DPC sensitization.

The time point is: healthy volunteer bleed at 6 weeks. RNA extraction used unfractionated whole blood as the source of total RNA. Within the library, unique molecular identifiers were attached to each individual cDNA molecule. As handled by the study authors: Counting gave a median of approximately 96,000 TCRs per sample, with values ranging from roughly 23,224 to 700,000. TCRdb reprocessed the RACE reads via MiXCR and lists one record per CDR3 protein. TCRdb, rather than the study authors, made the V and J calls. The sample holds about 79,000 distinct CDR3 sequences; over 6.5% are singletons and the top ten take more than 1.5%.

Sequenced input: whole blood. The chain couples TRBV5-1 to TRBJ2-7; TRBD1 is a possible D gene (6 bases). The origin of this receptor is a male donor in good health. Some clones in this sample may be carry-over from other donors' samples. In DNA, the CDR3 is TGCGCCAGCAGCTTGGACAGGGACGAGCAGTACTTC. This codes for CASSLDRDEQYF.